This T cell receptor beta chain was captured by sequencing in a study of CD8+ T cells in alopecia areata. V was clipped by 4 bases and J by 3 bases, with 7 bases between them. The germline V gene has CDR1 SQVTM and CDR2 ANQGSEA. The CDR3 totals 13 residues. Study-wide results and caveats: Higher clonality than in normal scalp was seen in lesional scalp, especially alopecia totalis/universalis.

RNA, once extracted, was reverse transcribed into cDNA for use as the sequencing template. TCRdb keeps only in-frame clones here, not all; method: immunoSEQ multiplex PCR. The sample contains around 150,000 clones, about three fifths of which appear only once. This clone appeared a few times. Its antigen is unidentified. The source of this sequence is a human donor in good health. This chain links TRBV29-1 with TRBJ2-6; D is undetermined. Sequencing used CD8+ T cells sorted from blood. CDR3 bases: TGCAGCGTTGTCGATGGTGGGGCCAACGTCCTGACTTTC. Translating it yields CSVVDGGANVLTF.